The 3 T cell receptor beta chains listed next were all sequenced from one sample in a study of blood T cell repertoires in COVID-19. Produced via immunoSEQ multiplex PCR; TCRdb's table is partial and in-frame only. The table shows about 200,000 clones, with 81% occurring only once. Sequenced: peripheral blood. These receptors all come from a woman aged 80 or older with acute or convalescent COVID-19.

A word on this clone: The same CDR3 arises from other DNA sequences in this sample as well. The gene calls are TRBV6-5 and TRBJ1-1; 8 bases are a match to TRBD1. This CDR3 is built from 13 residues. J lost 5 bases, V lost 5 bases, and 4 bases had no gene match. Germline-derived CDR1 and CDR2 are MNHEY and SVGAGI. CDR3 loop: CASSTGGGTEAFF. As DNA, the CDR3 is TGTGCCAGCAGTACAGGGGGTGGAACTGAAGCTTTCTTT.

The gene calls are TRBV6-5 and TRBJ2-7; TRBD1 matches 7 bases. The CDR3 covers 13 residues. The germline gives CDR1 MNHEY, CDR2 SVGAGI. V shed 3 bases, J shed 6 bases, and the junction held 5 bases outside the gene matches. Here the CDR3 reads CASSYDRAGEQYF. CDR3 coding DNA: TGTGCCAGCAGTTATGACAGGGCGGGCGAGCAGTACTTC.

The chain recombines TRBV29-1 with TRBJ1-1, with 9 bases fitting TRBD1. V lost 6 bases, J lost 1 base, and 6 bases stayed unmatched. The CDR3 is made up of 14 amino acids. Germline V gives CDR1 SQVTM, CDR2 ANQGSEA. Here the CDR3 DNA reads TGCAGCGTGACAGGGGGATCGGGGAACACTGAAGCTTTCTTT. This codes for CSVTGGSGNTEAFF.